The 14 T cell receptor beta chains below all came from one sample that was sequenced in a study of CD8+ T cells in alopecia areata. Once RNA had been extracted, it was reverse transcribed into cDNA to act as the sequencing template. TCRdb's copy holds only in-frame clones and misses some; the assay was immunoSEQ multiplex PCR. The sample lists about 300,000 clones; 58% were seen once. Treatment given: oral pan-JAK inhibitor, 5-10 mg twice daily. The sequences come from CD4+ T cells sorted from blood, collected at week 24, from a patient treated with tofacitinib. The receptor set was obtained from a human donor with alopecia areata.

The chain links TRBV30 to TRBJ1-5, with D possibly matching TRBD1 (6 bases). Germline-derived CDR1 and CDR2 are GTSNPN and SVGIG (reference sequence). The CDR3 totals 13 residues. Trimming took off 1 base at V and 6 bases at J, with 10 bases between the two ends. CDR3 in DNA: TGTGCCTGGAGTGAACAGGGAAGTCAGCCCCAGCATTTT. Translating it yields CAWSEQGSQPQHF. Drawing the rest from reference TRBV30 and TRBJ1-5, the complete variable domain is SQTIHQWPATLVQPVGSPLSLECTVEGTSNPNLYWYRQAAGRGLQLLFYSVGIGQISSEVPQNLSASRPQDRQFILSSKKLLLSDSGFYLCAWSEQGSQPQHFGDGTRLSIL.

The V and J genes are TRBV6-5 and TRBJ2-1; 7 nucleotides line up with TRBD1. V dropped 6 bases and J dropped 4; count of bases not matched to a gene: 6. From germline, CDR1 is MNHEY and CDR2 SVGAGI. This CDR3 is 14 amino acids long. In DNA, the CDR3 is TGTGCCAGCAGGGCCGGGACAGATTACAATGAGCAGTTCTTC. This codes for CASRAGTDYNEQFF.

CDR3 protein: CAWKANYGYTF. CDR3 nucleotides: TGTGCCTGGAAGGCTAACTATGGCTACACCTTC. The chain links TRBV30 to TRBJ1-2; D not resolved. CDR1 is GTSNPN, CDR2 SVGIG, per germline (reference sequence). The V end was cut by 4 bases, the J end by 0 bases, with 3 bases between. This CDR3 spans 11 amino acids.

This clone was observed many times. V gene TRBV7-9 combines with J gene TRBJ2-3; D not certain. This CDR3 is built from 12 residues. The germline V gene has CDR1 SEHNR and CDR2 FQNEAQ (reference sequence). Trimming removed 0 bases at V and 8 bases at J, with 6 bases between. Written as DNA, the CDR3 is TGTGCCAGCAGCTTAGCGGGAAGTACGCAGTATTTT. Amino acids: CASSLAGSTQYF.

The chain joins TRBV7-6 to TRBJ1-2, with D uncertain. This CDR3 comprises 14 residues. With 1 base removed from V and 6 bases from J, the gap between germline ends came to 12 bases. Germline-derived CDR1 and CDR2 are SGHVS and FNYEAQ. The CDR3 DNA reads TGTGCCAGCAGCTTAGATGGTATCGGGGATGGCTACACCTTC. It specifies CASSLDGIGDGYTF.

The chain joins TRBV29-1 to TRBJ1-1; possibly TRBD1 for D (6 bases). Per germline, CDR1 SQVTM and CDR2 ANQGSEA. V was clipped by 3 bases and J by 1 base, with 12 bases between them. The CDR3 length is 14 residues. CDR3 nucleotide sequence: TGCAGCGTTGACGCGGCAGGGGCGAACACTGAAGCTTTCTTT. It codes for CSVDAAGANTEAFF.

This clone was seen only a few times. The rearrangement links TRBV6-6 to TRBJ2-7; D remains ambiguous. Germline CDR1 MNHNY, CDR2 SVGAGI (reference sequence). This CDR3 region has 14 residues. Deletions cut 9 bases from V and 2 bases from J, with 17 bases between. CDR3 bases: TGTGCCAGTATGCTCTCTCCCCAAGCCTACGAGCAGTACTTC. It encodes CASMLSPQAYEQYF.

As for this clone: Other DNA sequences in this specimen translate into the identical CDR3. V and J are TRBV5-1 and TRBJ2-5; 7 positions agree with TRBD1. The junction had 4 bases not matched to a gene; V was cut back by 3 bases and J by 2 bases. The CDR3 has 14 residues. Germline V gives CDR1 SGHRS, CDR2 YFSETQ. The CDR3 region is CASSSGQLQETQYF. The CDR3 region has the DNA TGCGCCAGCAGCTCGGGACAGCTACAAGAGACCCAGTACTTC.

This clone was seen a single time. This chain links TRBV29-1 with TRBJ1-2, with D maybe TRBD1 (5 bases). Trimming pared 6 bases from V and 8 bases from J, leaving 16 bases between. Germline V lookup: CDR1 SQVTM, CDR2 ANQGSEA. The CDR3 is 12 amino acids. The CDR3 DNA sequence: TGCAGCGTCCGGGGCTATCTCGGGGGCTACACCTTC. Its translation: CSVRGYLGGYTF.

V is TRBV30 and J is TRBJ2-1; D is tentatively TRBD1 or TRBD2 (5 bases each). The V gene's germline CDR1 is GTSNPN and CDR2 SVGIG (reference sequence). Trimming pared 5 bases from V and 4 bases from J, leaving 12 bases between. The length of the CDR3 is 13 residues. CDR3 protein: CAWRGRLYNEQFF. The CDR3 region has the DNA TGTGCCTGGCGGGGCCGCCTATACAATGAGCAGTTCTTC.

The DNA of the CDR3 is TGTGCCAGCAGTGGATCCACAGGGGGGAATTCACCCCTCCACTTT. Translated: CASSGSTGGNSPLHF. The chain has TRBV25-1 and TRBJ1-6, with 8 bases lining up with TRBD1. CDR1 and CDR2 (germline): MGHDK, SYGVNS. The CDR3 sequence is 15 residues long. Germline trimming cut 4 bases from V and 7 bases from J; bases unmatched to any gene: 6.

The V call is TRBV6-5, the J call TRBJ1-4, with 7 positions matching TRBD1. Unmatched junction bases numbered 14, after V lost 8 bases and J lost 8 bases. CDR1 is MNHEY, CDR2 SVGAGI, per germline. This CDR3 has 15 amino acids. The DNA for the CDR3 is TGTGCCAGCTCCAAGACAGGGCCCCAGAAGGAAAAACTGTTTTTT. This translates into CASSKTGPQKEKLFF.

This chain joins TRBV28 and TRBJ1-2; D may be TRBD1 (6 bases). The germline V gene has CDR1 MDHEN and CDR2 SYDVKM. V shed 3 bases and J shed 4 bases, with 12 bases lying between them. This CDR3 has 14 amino acids. CDR3 nucleotide sequence: TGTGCCAGCAGTTTGTGGGGGGCCCTCTATGGCTACACCTTC. Encoded protein: CASSLWGALYGYTF.

The J gene is TRBJ2-1, the V gene TRBV6-1, with 9 bases aligning to TRBD2. Looked up from germline, CDR1 is MNHNS and CDR2 is SASEGT. V dropped 4 bases and J dropped 3; count of bases not matched to a gene: 13. The CDR3 runs 18 residues. CDR3 region: CASSAPGVAGADYNEQFF. In nucleotides, the CDR3 is TGTGCCAGCAGTGCCCCCGGGGTAGCGGGGGCCGACTACAATGAGCAGTTCTTC.